Following are 3 T cell receptor beta chains from one sample sequenced in a study of T-cell memory formation after mild COVID-19. In TCRdb, the 5' RACE reads were re-called with MiXCR into one record per CDR3 protein. Among some 310,000 distinct CDR3 sequences, 20% to 25% were seen once, and the ten largest hold 21%. The material sequenced was PBMCs or a T cell subset sorted from them (not recorded which). The receptors shown here come from a man aged 18 to 29 who had mild COVID-19 (a few samples of this study predate the infection). Cell type and time point are not known.

The gene calls are TRBV12-5 and TRBJ2-5, with no clear D. CDR1 and CDR2 (germline): LGHNT, FRNRAP. V was shortened by 1 base and J by 5 bases, with 11 bases between the two germline ends. This CDR3 is built from 14 residues. Written as DNA, the CDR3 is TGTGCTAGTGGTTTGGGGACCCTGAGGGAGACCCAGTACTTC. This encodes CASGLGTLRETQYF.

This clonotype was found many times. This rearrangement joins TRBV27 to TRBJ2-2; D is unclear. Trimming left V 5 bases short and J 5 bases short, with 6 bases between. The CDR3 has 12 residues. Per germline, CDR1 MNHEY and CDR2 SMNVEV (reference sequence). The CDR3: CASSLPTGELFF. Written as DNA, the CDR3 is TGTGCCAGCAGTCTCCCTACCGGGGAGCTGTTTTTT.

The V gene is TRBV5-1, the J gene TRBJ2-2; D is unclear. CDR3 size: 15 residues. Germline V gives CDR1 SGHRS, CDR2 YFSETQ. Trimming pared 0 bases from V and 1 base from J, leaving 7 bases between. The CDR3 protein is CASSLGLLNTGELFF. The CDR3 DNA reads as TGCGCCAGCAGCTTGGGACTTTTGAACACCGGGGAGCTGTTTTTT. The variable domain in full, completed from reference TRBV5-1 and TRBJ2-2, reads KAGVTQTPRYLIKTRGQQVTLSCSPISGHRSVSWYQQTPGQGLQFLFEYFSETQRNKGNFPGRFSGRQFSNSRSEMNVSTLELGDSALYLCASSLGLLNTGELFFGEGSRLTVL.